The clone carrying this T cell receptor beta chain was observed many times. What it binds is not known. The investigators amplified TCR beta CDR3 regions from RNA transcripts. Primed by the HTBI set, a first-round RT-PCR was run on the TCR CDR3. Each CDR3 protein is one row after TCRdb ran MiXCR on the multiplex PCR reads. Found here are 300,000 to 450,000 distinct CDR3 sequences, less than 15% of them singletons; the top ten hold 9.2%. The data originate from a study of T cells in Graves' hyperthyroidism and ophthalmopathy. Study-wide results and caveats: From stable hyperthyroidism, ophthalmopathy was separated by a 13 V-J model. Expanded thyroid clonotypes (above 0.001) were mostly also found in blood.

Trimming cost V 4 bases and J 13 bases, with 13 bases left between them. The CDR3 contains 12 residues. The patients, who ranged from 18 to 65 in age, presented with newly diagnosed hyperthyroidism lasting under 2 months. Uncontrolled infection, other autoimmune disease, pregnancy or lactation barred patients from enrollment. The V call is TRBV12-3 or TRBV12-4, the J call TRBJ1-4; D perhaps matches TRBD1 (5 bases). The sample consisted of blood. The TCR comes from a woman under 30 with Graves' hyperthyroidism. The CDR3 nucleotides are TGTGCCAGCAGTTCTCCGGGGGTTGGACTGTTTTTT. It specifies CASSSPGVGLFF.